The T cell receptor beta chain described here comes from a study of T cells in women clearing cervical HPV infection. Study-wide context: Women with histologically confirmed HPV16-related CIN3 or worse, 2 with invasive cancer, served as cases.

Study-wide results and limits: Timing of associations relative to infection is unclear; T-cell subsets were not isolated.

The ends were cut back, 0 bases at V and 6 bases at J, with 6 bases in the middle. This CDR3 is 12 amino acids long. CDR1 and CDR2 from the germline V gene are KGHSH and LQKENI. This clone shows up as medium-sized by frequency. Its antigen is not known. The read stops 3 residues short of the end of the CDR3; the missing end is completed from the germline J gene. Genomic DNA, averaging 1200 ng per sample, yielded TCR beta CDR3 via immunoSEQ. Here immunoSEQ multiplex PCR was the method, and the copy in TCRdb shows in-frame clones only, minus some. This table lists about 14,000 clones. V usage is TRBV18 and J usage is TRBJ2-7; D is unresolved. The sequenced material came from blood buffy coat. The TCR comes from a woman between 18 and 70 years old with a cervical HPV16 infection that either progressed to CIN3+ or cleared (not recorded which). CDR3 bases read: TGTGCCAGCTCACCACCGGCTGGCGAG. This gives the protein CASSPPAGE. In full, the CDR3 is CASSPPAGEQYF.